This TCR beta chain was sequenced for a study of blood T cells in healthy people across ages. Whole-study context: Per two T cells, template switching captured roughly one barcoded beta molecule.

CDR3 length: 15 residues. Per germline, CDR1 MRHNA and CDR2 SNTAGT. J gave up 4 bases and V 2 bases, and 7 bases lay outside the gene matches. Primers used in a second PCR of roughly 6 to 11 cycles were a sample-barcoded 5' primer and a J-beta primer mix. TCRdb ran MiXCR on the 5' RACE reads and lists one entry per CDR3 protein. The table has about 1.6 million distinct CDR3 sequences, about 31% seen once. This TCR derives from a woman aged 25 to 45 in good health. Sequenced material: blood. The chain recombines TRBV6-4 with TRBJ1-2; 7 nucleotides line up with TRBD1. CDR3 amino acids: CASSDEQGSGYGYTF. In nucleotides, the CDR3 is TGTGCCAGCAGTGACGAACAGGGGTCGGGCTATGGCTACACCTTC.